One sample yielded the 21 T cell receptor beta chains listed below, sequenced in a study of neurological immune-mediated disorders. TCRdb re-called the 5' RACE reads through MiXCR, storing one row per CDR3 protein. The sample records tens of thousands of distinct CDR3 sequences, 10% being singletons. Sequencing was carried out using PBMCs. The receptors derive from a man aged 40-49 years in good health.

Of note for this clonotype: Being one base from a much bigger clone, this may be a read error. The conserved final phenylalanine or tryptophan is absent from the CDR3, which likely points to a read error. In DNA form, the CDR3 reads TGTGCCAGCAGTTACGGGGTCCGTAACACTGAAGCTTTCTTA. It specifies CASSYGVRNTEAFL. The chain recombines TRBV6-5 with TRBJ1-1; D is ambiguous. The CDR3 sequence is 14 residues long. With 2 bases removed from V and 2 bases from J, the gap between germline ends came to 9 bases. Germline V gene data show CDR1 as MNHEY and CDR2 as SVGAGI.

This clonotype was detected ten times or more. The CDR3 DNA sequence: TGCGCCAGCAGCCCGGAGGCGGGGGCAGGTGCACCCCTCCACTTT. As protein: CASSPEAGAGAPLHF. The chain is built from TRBV5-1 and TRBJ1-6; maybe TRBD1 (6 bases). Germline CDR1 is SGHRS and CDR2 is YFSETQ. Trimming shortened V by 4 bases and J by 11 bases, and 19 bases separated the two germline ends. The CDR3 spans 15 residues.

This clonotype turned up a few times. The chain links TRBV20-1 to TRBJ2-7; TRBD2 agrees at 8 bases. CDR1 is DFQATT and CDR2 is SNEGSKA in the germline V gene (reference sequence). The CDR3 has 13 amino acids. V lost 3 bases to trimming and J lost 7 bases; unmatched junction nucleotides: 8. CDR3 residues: CSASGRASREQYF. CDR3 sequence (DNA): TGCAGTGCTAGCGGGAGGGCATCTAGGGAGCAGTACTTC.

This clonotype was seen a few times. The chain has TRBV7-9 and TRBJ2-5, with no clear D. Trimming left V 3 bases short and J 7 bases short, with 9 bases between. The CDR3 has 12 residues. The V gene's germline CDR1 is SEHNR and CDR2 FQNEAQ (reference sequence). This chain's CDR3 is CASSFASGTQYF. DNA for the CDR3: TGTGCCAGCAGCTTTGCGTCCGGGACCCAGTACTTC. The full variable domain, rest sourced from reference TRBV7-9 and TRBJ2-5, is DTGVSQNPRHKITKRGQNVTFRCDPISEHNRLYWYRQTLGQGPEFLTYFQNEAQLEKSRLLSDRFSAERPKGSFSTLEIQRTEQGDSAMYLCASSFASGTQYFGPGTRLLVL.

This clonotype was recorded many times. This chain's CDR3 is CASTPWTSGEETQYF. CDR3 DNA: TGTGCCAGTACTCCCTGGACTAGCGGGGAAGAGACCCAGTACTTC. The chain links TRBV25-1 to TRBJ2-5; 12 bases align to TRBD2. Per germline, CDR1 MGHDK and CDR2 SYGVNS. Losses at the gene ends were 9 bases for V and 3 bases for J; bases not matched to a gene: 8. The CDR3 runs 15 residues. Full variable domain (remainder filled in from reference TRBV25-1 and TRBJ2-5): EADIYQTPRYLVIGTGKKITLECSQTMGHDKMYWYQQDPGMELHLIHYSYGVNSTEKGDLSSESTVSRIRTEHFPLTLESARPSHTSQYLCASTPWTSGEETQYFGPGTRLLVL.

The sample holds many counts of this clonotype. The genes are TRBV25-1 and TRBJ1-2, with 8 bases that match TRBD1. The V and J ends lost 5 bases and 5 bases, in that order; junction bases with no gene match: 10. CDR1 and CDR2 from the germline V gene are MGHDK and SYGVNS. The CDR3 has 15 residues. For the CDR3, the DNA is TGTGCCAGCAGTTCCAGGACAGGGATGGGATATGGCTACACCTTC. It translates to CASSSRTGMGYGYTF.

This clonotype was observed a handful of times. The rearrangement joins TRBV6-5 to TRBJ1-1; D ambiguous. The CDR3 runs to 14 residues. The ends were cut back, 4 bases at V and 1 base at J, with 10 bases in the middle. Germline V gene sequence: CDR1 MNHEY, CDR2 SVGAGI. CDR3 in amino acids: CASSSGRENTEAFF. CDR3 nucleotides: TGTGCCAGCAGTTCAGGACGGGAGAACACTGAAGCTTTCTTT.

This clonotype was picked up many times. CDR3 region: CASSIGQLSYNEQFF. Here the CDR3 DNA reads TGTGCCAGCAGCATCGGACAGCTCTCCTACAATGAGCAGTTCTTC. This chain joins TRBV5-6 and TRBJ2-1, with D maybe TRBD1 (6 bases). The CDR3 loop spans 15 amino acids. Trimming stripped 4 bases from V and 0 bases from J, with 11 bases between. The germline CDR1 and CDR2 sequences are SGHDT and YYEEEE.

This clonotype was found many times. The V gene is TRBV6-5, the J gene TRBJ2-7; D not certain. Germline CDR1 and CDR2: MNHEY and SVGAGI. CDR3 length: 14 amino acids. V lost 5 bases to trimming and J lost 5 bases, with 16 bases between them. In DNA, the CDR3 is TGTGCCAGCAGTCCCCCGGTGGGTCCCCACGAGCAGTACTTC. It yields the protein CASSPPVGPHEQYF.

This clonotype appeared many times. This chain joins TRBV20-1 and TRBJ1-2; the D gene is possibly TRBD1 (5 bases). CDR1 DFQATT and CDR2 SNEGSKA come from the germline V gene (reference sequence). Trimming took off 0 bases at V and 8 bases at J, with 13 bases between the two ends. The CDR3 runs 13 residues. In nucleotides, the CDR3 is TGCAGTGCTAGAGATTCGGGGACGATAGGCTACACCTTC. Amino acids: CSARDSGTIGYTF.

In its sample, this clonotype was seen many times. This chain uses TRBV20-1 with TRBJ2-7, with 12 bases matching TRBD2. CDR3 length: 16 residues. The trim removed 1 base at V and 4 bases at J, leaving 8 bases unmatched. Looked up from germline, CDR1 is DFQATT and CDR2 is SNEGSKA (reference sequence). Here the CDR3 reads CSARVPSGGVAYEQYF. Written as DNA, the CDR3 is TGCAGTGCTAGAGTACCTAGCGGGGGGGTGGCTTACGAGCAGTACTTC.

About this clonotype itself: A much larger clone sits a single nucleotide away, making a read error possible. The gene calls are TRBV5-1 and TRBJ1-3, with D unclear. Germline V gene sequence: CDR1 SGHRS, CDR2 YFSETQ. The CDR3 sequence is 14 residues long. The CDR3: CASSPNRSGNTRYF. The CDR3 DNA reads TGCGCCAGCAGCCCGAATAGATCAGGAAACACCAGATATTTT.

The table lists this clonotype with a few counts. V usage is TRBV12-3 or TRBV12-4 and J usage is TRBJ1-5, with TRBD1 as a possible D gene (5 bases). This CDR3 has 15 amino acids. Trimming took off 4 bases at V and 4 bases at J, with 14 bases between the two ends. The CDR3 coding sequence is TGTGCCAGCAGTTCCGACAGATCAGGTAATCAGCCCCAGCATTTT. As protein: CASSSDRSGNQPQHF.

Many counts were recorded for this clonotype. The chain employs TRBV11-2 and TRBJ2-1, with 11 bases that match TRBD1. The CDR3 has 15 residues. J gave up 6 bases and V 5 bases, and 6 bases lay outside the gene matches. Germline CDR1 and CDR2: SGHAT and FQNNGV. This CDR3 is CASSLGTGGLNEQFF. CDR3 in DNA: TGTGCCAGCAGCCTTGGGACAGGGGGACTCAATGAGCAGTTCTTC.

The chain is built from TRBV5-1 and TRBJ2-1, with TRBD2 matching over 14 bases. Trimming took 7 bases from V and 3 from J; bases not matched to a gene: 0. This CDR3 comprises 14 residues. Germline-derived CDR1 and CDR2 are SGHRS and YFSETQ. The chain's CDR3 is CASGTSGSYNEQFF. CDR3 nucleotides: TGCGCCAGCGGGACTAGCGGGAGCTACAATGAGCAGTTCTTC. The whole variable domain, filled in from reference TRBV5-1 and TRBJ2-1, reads KAGVTQTPRYLIKTRGQQVTLSCSPISGHRSVSWYQQTPGQGLQFLFEYFSETQRNKGNFPGRFSGRQFSNSRSEMNVSTLELGDSALYLCASGTSGSYNEQFFGPGTRLTVL.

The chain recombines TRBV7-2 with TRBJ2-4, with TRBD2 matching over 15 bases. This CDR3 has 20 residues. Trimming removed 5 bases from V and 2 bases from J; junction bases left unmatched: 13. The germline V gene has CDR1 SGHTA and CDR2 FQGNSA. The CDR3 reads CASSPLRGLAGGGTKNIQYF. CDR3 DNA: TGTGCCAGCAGCCCACTCCGAGGACTAGCGGGAGGGGGGACCAAAAACATTCAGTACTTC. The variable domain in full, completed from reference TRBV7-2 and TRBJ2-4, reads GAGVSQSPSNKVTEKGKDVELRCDPISGHTALYWYRQSLGQGLEFLIYFQGNSAPDKSGLPSDRFSAERTGGSVSTLTIQRTQQEDSAVYLCASSPLRGLAGGGTKNIQYFGAGTRLSVL.

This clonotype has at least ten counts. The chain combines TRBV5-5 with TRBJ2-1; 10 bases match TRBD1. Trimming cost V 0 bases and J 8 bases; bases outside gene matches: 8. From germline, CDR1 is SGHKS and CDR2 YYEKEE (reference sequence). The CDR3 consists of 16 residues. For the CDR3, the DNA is TGTGCCAGCAGCTTGGGGACAGGGGGGACCAGGGATGAGCAGTTCTTC. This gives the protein CASSLGTGGTRDEQFF.

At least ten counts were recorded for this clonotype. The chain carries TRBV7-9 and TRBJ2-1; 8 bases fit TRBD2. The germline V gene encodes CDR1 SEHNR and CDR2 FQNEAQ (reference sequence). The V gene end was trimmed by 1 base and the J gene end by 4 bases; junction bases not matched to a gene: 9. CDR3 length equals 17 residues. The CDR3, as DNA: TGTGCCAGCAGCTTAGGGCGGGAGGCCGAAAAATACAATGAGCAGTTCTTC. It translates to CASSLGREAEKYNEQFF. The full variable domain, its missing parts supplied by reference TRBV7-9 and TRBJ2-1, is DTGVSQNPRHKITKRGQNVTFRCDPISEHNRLYWYRQTLGQGPEFLTYFQNEAQLEKSRLLSDRFSAERPKGSFSTLEIQRTEQGDSAMYLCASSLGREAEKYNEQFFGPGTRLTVL.

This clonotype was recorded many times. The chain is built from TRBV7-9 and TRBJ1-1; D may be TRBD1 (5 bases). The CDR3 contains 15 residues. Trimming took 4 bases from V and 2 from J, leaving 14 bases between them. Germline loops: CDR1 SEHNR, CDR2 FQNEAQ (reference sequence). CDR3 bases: TGTGCCAGCAGCTCCCGGGCAGGGAGTAACACTGAAGCTTTCTTT. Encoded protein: CASSSRAGSNTEAFF.

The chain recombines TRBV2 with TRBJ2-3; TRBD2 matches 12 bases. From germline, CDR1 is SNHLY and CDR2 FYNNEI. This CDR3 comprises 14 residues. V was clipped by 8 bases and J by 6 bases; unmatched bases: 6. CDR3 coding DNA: TGTGCCAGCCGACTAGCGGGAGAGGCGGATACGCAGTATTTT. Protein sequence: CASRLAGEADTQYF.

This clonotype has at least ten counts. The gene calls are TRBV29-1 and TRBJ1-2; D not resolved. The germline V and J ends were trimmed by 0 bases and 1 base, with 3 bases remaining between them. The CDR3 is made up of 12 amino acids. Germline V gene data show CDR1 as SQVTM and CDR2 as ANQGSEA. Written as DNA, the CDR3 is TGCAGCGTTGAAGATCTTAACTATGGCTACACCTTC. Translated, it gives CSVEDLNYGYTF.